The 7 T cell receptor beta chains below all came from one sample that was sequenced in a study of T cell repertoires in cytomegalovirus infection. Each CDR3 protein is one row after TCRdb ran MiXCR on the reads. Counted here are around 130,000 distinct CDR3 sequences, approximately 9.2% occurring once; the ten biggest clones make up over 9%. The sample taken for sequencing was PBMCs. These receptors came from a human donor in good health (CMV status not recorded). Some clones in this sample may be carry-over from other donors' samples.

This clonotype was observed at least ten times. The genes are TRBV2 and TRBJ2-3; D is unresolved. The V gene lost 9 bases and the J gene lost 6 bases, with 19 bases spanning the gap. Per germline, CDR1 SNHLY and CDR2 FYNNEI. The CDR3 runs 14 residues. The CDR3 sequence: CASSYLSVLDTQYF. CDR3 nucleotide sequence: TGTGCCAGTTCCTATCTCAGCGTTTTGGATACGCAGTATTTT.

In DNA, the CDR3 is TGCAGTGCTAGCTCAGGGAACTATGGCTACACCTTC. It yields the protein CSASSGNYGYTF. The J gene is TRBJ1-2, the V gene TRBV20-1; possibly TRBD1 for D (5 bases). CDR1 and CDR2 (germline): DFQATT, SNEGSKA (reference sequence). The length of the CDR3 is 12 residues. V was cut by 3 bases and J by 2 bases, with 7 bases left in between.

The chain joins TRBV5-1 to TRBJ2-1; tentative D call: TRBD1 (6 bases). This CDR3 comprises 15 residues. The ends were cut back, 3 bases at V and 5 bases at J, with 15 bases in the middle. Germline lookup yields CDR1 SGHRS and CDR2 YFSETQ. This CDR3 reads CASSWGIDRNNEQFF. As DNA, the CDR3 is TGCGCCAGCAGCTGGGGGATCGACAGGAACAATGAGCAGTTCTTC.

This clonotype was picked up many times. V gene TRBV11-3 combines with J gene TRBJ1-1; D gene ambiguous. CDR3 length: 14 residues. Germline V gives CDR1 SGHNT, CDR2 YENEEA. Deletions cut 4 bases from V and 9 bases from J, with 18 bases between. CDR3 sequence: CASSSLLPKGKAFF. CDR3 nucleotides: TGTGCCAGCAGCTCCCTCCTGCCTAAAGGAAAAGCTTTCTTT.

In its sample, this clonotype was seen a few times. The chain employs TRBV12-3 or TRBV12-4 and TRBJ1-2; a weak D match, TRBD1 (5 bases). Trimming pared 5 bases from V and 3 bases from J, leaving 16 bases between. There are 15 residues in the CDR3. Here the CDR3 reads CASSGGQGGDYGYTF. For the CDR3, the DNA is TGTGCCAGCAGTGGAGGGCAGGGAGGAGACTATGGCTACACCTTC.

This clonotype was observed many times. This CDR3 reads CASSLISGRGTQYF. Written as DNA, the CDR3 is TGTGCCAGCAGTTTAATCTCCGGCCGGGGGACCCAGTACTTC. J is TRBJ2-5 and V is TRBV12-3 or TRBV12-4; a weak D match, TRBD2 (5 bases). The CDR3 has 14 residues. Trimming removed 2 bases at V and 7 bases at J, with 14 bases between.

This clonotype was seen only a few times. The J gene is TRBJ2-2, the V gene TRBV6-5, with D hard to call. The V gene lost 6 bases and the J gene lost 4 bases, with 15 bases spanning the gap. Germline V gene lookup returns CDR1 MNHEY and CDR2 SVGAGI. This CDR3 contains 15 residues. The chain's CDR3 is CASRYKKRSTGELFF. The CDR3 region has the DNA TGTGCCAGCAGATACAAGAAACGGAGCACCGGGGAGCTGTTTTTT.